The rows below give T cell receptor beta chains drawn from one sample of a study of blood T cells in healthy people across ages. TCRdb reprocessed the 5' RACE reads with MiXCR, giving one entry per CDR3 protein. The sample holds about 510,000 distinct CDR3 sequences, around 27% seen once. The data also belong to a second study, concerning T cells of mothers and their children.

Material: blood. Receptor source: a boy aged 2 to 10 in good health. The CDR3 runs from the conserved cysteine through the conserved F or W. The D gene is left open where the match is weak. Clone size, where shown, is once, few, many, or a class for clones that have expanded.

D: TRBD2; J: TRBJ2-2; size: .; V: TRBV28; DNA: TGTGCCAGCAGGGAGCGGGGCTCAATAGAGGAGCTGTTTTTT; CDR3: CASRERGSIEELFF
D: .; J: TRBJ1-4; size: .; V: TRBV27; DNA: TGTGCCAGCAGTTATACAGGGTCAACTAATGAAAAACTGTTTTTT; CDR3: CASSYTGSTNEKLFF
D: TRBD1; J: TRBJ2-1; size: .; V: TRBV29-1; DNA: TGCAGCGGATGCCTACAGGGGTACAATGAGCAGTTCTTC; CDR3: CSGCLQGYNEQFF
D: .; J: TRBJ2-7; size: .; V: TRBV29-1; DNA: TGCAGCGTTGATCGAGGTACCCACGAGCAGTACTTC; CDR3: CSVDRGTHEQYF
D: .; J: TRBJ2-5; size: few; V: TRBV5-1; DNA: TGCGCCAGCAGCACTTCGGGTCTCCAAGAGACCCAGTACTTC; CDR3: CASSTSGLQETQYF
D: TRBD1; J: TRBJ2-2; size: .; V: TRBV7-9; DNA: TGTGCCAGCAGCTCGACAGGGGACACCGGGGAGCTGTTTTTT; CDR3: CASSSTGDTGELFF
D: TRBD2; J: TRBJ2-3; size: .; V: TRBV3-1; DNA: TGTGCCAGCAGCCGTATGAGCCTAGCGGGGTCTCCAGGGGATACGCAGTATTTT; CDR3: CASSRMSLAGSPGDTQYF
D: TRBD1; J: TRBJ2-3; size: .; V: TRBV9; DNA: TGTGCCAGCAGCCCATGGGACAGGAGCGGTGGGGGGCAGTATTTT; CDR3: CASSPWDRSGGGQYF
D: .; J: TRBJ2-5; size: .; V: TRBV28; DNA: TGTGCCAGCAGTTTACGCCCAGGGGAATTGGAGACCCAGTACTTC; CDR3: CASSLRPGELETQYF
D: .; J: TRBJ2-5; size: .; V: TRBV20-1; DNA: TGCAGTGCTAGGGGACTCCGCCAAGAGACCCAGTACTTC; CDR3: CSARGLRQETQYF
D: TRBD2; J: TRBJ2-3; size: many; V: TRBV29-1; DNA: TGCAGCGTTGAAGTCGGGACGGGGGGGCTGGATACGCAGTATTTT; CDR3: CSVEVGTGGLDTQYF
D: .; J: TRBJ2-3; size: few; V: TRBV27; DNA: TGTGCCAGCAAAAACCCGGGACGGAGCACAGATACGCAGTATTTT; CDR3: CASKNPGRSTDTQYF
D: TRBD2; J: TRBJ2-1; size: .; V: TRBV29-1; DNA: TGCAGCGTCCCCGGGAGGAGCTCCTACAATGAGCAGTTCTTC; CDR3: CSVPGRSSYNEQFF
D: TRBD1; J: TRBJ2-5; size: many; V: TRBV7-9; DNA: TGTGCCAGCAGCCCGGGACAGGGGCAAGAGACCCAGTACTTC; CDR3: CASSPGQGQETQYF
D: TRBD1; J: TRBJ2-5; size: few; V: TRBV3-1; DNA: TGTGCCAGCAGCCAAAGGTGGACAGGGGGCGCCTTCCAAGAGACCCAGTACTTC; CDR3: CASSQRWTGGAFQETQYF
D: .; J: TRBJ2-3; size: .; V: TRBV7-2; DNA: TGTGCCAGCAGCTTATGGACGGTTAGCACAGATACGCAGTATTTT; CDR3: CASSLWTVSTDTQYF
D: TRBD1; J: TRBJ2-5; size: few; V: TRBV27; DNA: TGTGCCAGCAGTTTCGGGACAGGGGGCGTCGAGACCCAGTACTTC; CDR3: CASSFGTGGVETQYF
D: .; J: TRBJ2-5; size: .; V: TRBV7-8; DNA: TGTGCCAGCAGCTTCGGAACTGCAGAAGAGACCCAGTACTTC; CDR3: CASSFGTAEETQYF
D: TRBD2; J: TRBJ2-1; size: once; V: TRBV20-1; DNA: TGCAGTGCTAGACCGCCTAGCGGGGCGAGGCACAATGAGCAGTTCTTC; CDR3: CSARPPSGARHNEQFF
D: TRBD2; J: TRBJ2-5; size: .; V: TRBV7-2; DNA: TGTGCCAGCAGCCCCCGCAGTGGCGGGAGGCGAGAGACCCAGTACTTC; CDR3: CASSPRSGGRRETQYF
D: .; J: TRBJ2-7; size: .; V: TRBV9; DNA: TGTGCCAGCAGCGCCTATACGGGGGAGCAGTACTTC; CDR3: CASSAYTGEQYF
D: .; J: TRBJ2-7; size: few; V: TRBV11-2; DNA: TGTGCCAGCAGCTTAGATCGGACAGCTGCCCCCTACGAGCAGTACTTC; CDR3: CASSLDRTAAPYEQYF
D: .; J: TRBJ1-1; size: few; V: TRBV3-1; DNA: TGTGCCAGCAGCCCGAGAGTCGGGGGGCGGAACACTGAAGCTTTCTTT; CDR3: CASSPRVGGRNTEAFF
D: .; J: TRBJ2-7; size: .; V: TRBV10-2; DNA: TGCGCCAGCAGTGAGTACAGGGAGTTTGGGTCCTACGAGCAGTACTTC; CDR3: CASSEYREFGSYEQYF
D: .; J: TRBJ1-1; size: .; V: TRBV7-9; DNA: TGTGCCAGCAGCTTAGACGTGCCCGACCTCTCGAACACTGAAGCTTTCTTT; CDR3: CASSLDVPDLSNTEAFF
D: .; J: TRBJ1-2; size: .; V: TRBV5-1; DNA: TGCGCCAGCAGCTTGGAGCCCAGCAACTATGGCTACACCTTC; CDR3: CASSLEPSNYGYTF
D: .; J: TRBJ1-4; size: few; V: TRBV27; DNA: TGTGCCAGTACTACTCGGGGAGCTAATGAAAAACTGTTTTTT; CDR3: CASTTRGANEKLFF
D: .; J: TRBJ1-2; size: few; V: TRBV12-3/TRBV12-4; DNA: TGTGCCAGCAGTCCGACCCGAGGCGTCTATGGCTACACCTTC; CDR3: CASSPTRGVYGYTF
D: .; J: TRBJ2-7; size: .; V: TRBV27; DNA: TGTGCCAGCAGTTCCCAGACGGAAAACTACGAGCAGTACTTC; CDR3: CASSSQTENYEQYF
D: .; J: TRBJ1-1; size: few; V: TRBV12-5; DNA: TGTGCTAGTGGTCAGGCTTTCGCGCACACTGAAGCTTTCTTT; CDR3: CASGQAFAHTEAFF
D: TRBD2; J: TRBJ2-3; size: few; V: TRBV10-1; DNA: TGCGCCAGCAGTGAGCGGGGGGATTCGGATACGCAGTATTTT; CDR3: CASSERGDSDTQYF
D: .; J: TRBJ2-2; size: few; V: TRBV12-3/TRBV12-4; DNA: TGTGCCAGCAGTTTTGGCGGGACGAACACCGGGGAGCTGTTTTTT; CDR3: CASSFGGTNTGELFF
D: TRBD1; J: TRBJ1-6; size: few; V: TRBV12-3/TRBV12-4; DNA: TGTGCCAGCACCAACAGGGGGTTTAATTCACCCCTCCACTTT; CDR3: CASTNRGFNSPLHF
D: TRBD1; J: TRBJ1-1; size: few; V: TRBV20-1; DNA: TGCAGTGCTAGACAGACAGGGGGCATCACTGAAGCTTTCTTT; CDR3: CSARQTGGITEAFF
D: .; J: TRBJ2-3; size: .; V: TRBV20-1; DNA: TGCAGTGCTAGGGATCGCCCCGGGCAGTATTTT; CDR3: CSARDRPGQYF
D: TRBD2; J: TRBJ2-3; size: .; V: TRBV10-3; DNA: TGTGCCGCCAAAAGGTCGAGCGGGGGGGTCGCAGATACGCAGTATTTT; CDR3: CAAKRSSGGVADTQYF
D: TRBD1; J: TRBJ1-4; size: .; V: TRBV3-1; DNA: TGTGCCAGCAGCCGATTCGGGACAGGGAACGAAAAACTGTTTTTT; CDR3: CASSRFGTGNEKLFF
D: TRBD1; J: TRBJ1-2; size: .; V: TRBV6-6; DNA: TGTGCCAGCGGCGAAAAGGGGACAGTCTATGGCTACACCTTC; CDR3: CASGEKGTVYGYTF
D: TRBD1; J: TRBJ1-4; size: .; V: TRBV5-1; DNA: TGCGCCAGCAGCTCACAGGGGCCAACTAATGAAAAACTGTTTTTT; CDR3: CASSSQGPTNEKLFF
D: .; J: TRBJ1-3; size: few; V: TRBV9; DNA: TGTGCCAGCAGCGGAGACCTTTGGAACTCTGGAAACACCATATATTTT; CDR3: CASSGDLWNSGNTIYF
D: TRBD2; J: TRBJ2-5; size: .; V: TRBV5-4; DNA: TGTGCCAGCAGCCACAGCGGGGTGGGAGAGACCCAGTACTTC; CDR3: CASSHSGVGETQYF
D: .; J: TRBJ2-3; size: .; V: TRBV7-2; DNA: TGTGCCAGCAGCTCCCCCGGGATCCCAAGCACAGATACGCAGTATTTT; CDR3: CASSSPGIPSTDTQYF
D: .; J: TRBJ2-1; size: few; V: TRBV7-9; DNA: TGTGCCAGCAGCTTAGCACAAATCGGAAGCGGCAAGGATTACATTGAGCAGTTCTTC; CDR3: CASSLAQIGSGKDYIEQFF
D: TRBD2; J: TRBJ2-5; size: few; V: TRBV20-1; DNA: TGCAGTGCGTCCGGGACTAGCGGGAGGGAACAAGAGACCCAGTACTTC; CDR3: CSASGTSGREQETQYF
D: .; J: TRBJ2-1; size: .; V: TRBV7-8; DNA: TGTGCCAGCAACCGTGAGCGGGTATCCCACAATGAGCAGTTCTTC; CDR3: CASNRERVSHNEQFF
D: .; J: TRBJ2-5; size: .; V: TRBV7-6; DNA: TGTGCCAGCAGCTTAGGTGCACAGGTCCAAGAGACCCAGTACTTC; CDR3: CASSLGAQVQETQYF
D: .; J: TRBJ2-5; size: few; V: TRBV12-3/TRBV12-4; DNA: TGTGCCAGCAGCCCCCCCTCGCGTCAAGGGCAAGAGACCCAGTACTTC; CDR3: CASSPPSRQGQETQYF
D: TRBD1; J: TRBJ1-4; size: .; V: TRBV7-9; DNA: TGTGCCAGCAGATCGACAGGGGCGGGCGAAAAACTGTTTTTT; CDR3: CASRSTGAGEKLFF
D: .; J: TRBJ1-4; size: .; V: TRBV27; DNA: TGTGCCAGCAGTTTCCACGGAAAGGGGGAAAAACTGTTTTTT; CDR3: CASSFHGKGEKLFF
D: .; J: TRBJ1-2; size: .; V: TRBV4-1; DNA: TGCGCCAGCAGCCAAGGGTACGCGGGCTACACCTTC; CDR3: CASSQGYAGYTF
D: .; J: TRBJ2-4; size: .; V: TRBV12-5; DNA: TGTGCTAGTGGTTTGGCACAACAGGGCTTGCTCATAGCCAAAAACATTCAGTACTTC; CDR3: CASGLAQQGLLIAKNIQYF